One sample yielded the 23 T cell receptor beta chains listed below, sequenced in a study of blood T cell repertoires in COVID-19. The protocol was immunoSEQ multiplex PCR, while the TCRdb copy is restricted to in-frame clones and leaves out a portion. The data show around 120,000 clones, around 86% seen once. The sample taken for sequencing was peripheral blood. These TCRs come from a woman in her seventies with acute or convalescent COVID-19.

The chain has TRBV2 and TRBJ1-1; 10 positions agree with TRBD1. CDR1 SNHLY and CDR2 FYNNEI come from the germline V gene. With V trimmed by 7 bases and J by 4 bases, 6 bases remained unmatched. CDR3 size: 14 residues. The CDR3 DNA reads TGTGCCAGCACCCTGGACAGGGGGGTCACTGAAGCTTTCTTT. Its protein product is CASTLDRGVTEAFF.

This clone was counted between two and nine times. The chain employs TRBV10-2 and TRBJ1-2; 7 bases agree with TRBD1. Looked up from germline, CDR1 is WSHSY and CDR2 is SAAADI. V dropped 3 bases and J dropped 4; count of bases not matched to a gene: 5. This CDR3 spans 14 amino acids. CDR3 residues: CASSESGQVYGYTF. CDR3 coding DNA: TGCGCCAGCAGTGAAAGCGGACAGGTCTATGGCTACACCTTC.

CDR3 bases: TGTGCCAGCAGTTACCGTTTTCAGGGGGATTCCGGTGGCTACACCTTC. Protein: CASSYRFQGDSGGYTF. The J gene is TRBJ1-2, the V gene TRBV6-5; TRBD1 agrees at 7 bases. The CDR3 runs 16 residues. Per germline, CDR1 MNHEY and CDR2 SVGAGI. J was trimmed by 7 bases and V by 2 bases; bases with no gene match: 13.

The J gene is TRBJ2-1, the V gene TRBV10-1; weak D call: TRBD1 (6 bases). The V end lost 5 bases, the J end lost 9 bases, and 20 bases lay between the germline ends. The CDR3 is made up of 15 amino acids. Germline lookup yields CDR1 WNHNN and CDR2 SYGVQD (reference sequence). CDR3 bases: TGCGCCAGCAGTTCTCGGACAGCCCCGGCGGGTGAGCAGTTCTTC. Translating it yields CASSSRTAPAGEQFF.

CDR3 sequence reads: CASSLPRYNEQFF. The CDR3 nucleotides read TGTGCCAGCAGCCTCCCTCGTTACAATGAGCAGTTCTTC. The chain employs TRBV11-3 and TRBJ2-1; D is ambiguous. V dropped 5 bases and J dropped 4 bases, with 9 bases sitting between them. The CDR3 is made up of 13 amino acids. CDR1 SGHNT and CDR2 YENEEA come from the germline V gene.

This chain joins TRBV10-3 and TRBJ1-2, with D uncertain. The CDR3 runs to 12 residues. V was trimmed by 8 bases and J by 3 bases, leaving 10 bases between them. Looked up from germline, CDR1 is ENHRY and CDR2 is SYGVKD. The CDR3 coding sequence is TGTGCCATCCTGAGGCCTGACTATGGCTACACCTTC. Translation: CAILRPDYGYTF.

The chain recombines TRBV9 with TRBJ2-5, with D possibly being TRBD1 (6 bases). Germline lookup yields CDR1 SGDLS and CDR2 YYNGEE. CDR3 length: 14 residues. Trimming cost V 5 bases and J 5 bases, with 16 bases left between them. CDR3 loop: CASSSKVQGETQYF. The CDR3, as DNA: TGTGCCAGCAGTTCAAAAGTCCAGGGGGAGACCCAGTACTTC.

The chain joins TRBV25-1 to TRBJ2-5; 7 bases are shared with TRBD1. The CDR3 sequence is 14 residues long. From germline, CDR1 is MGHDK and CDR2 SYGVNS. Losses at the gene ends were 7 bases for V and 7 bases for J; bases not matched to a gene: 12. CDR3 coding DNA: TGTGCCAGCACCGCTCCAGGACAGGCCTTGACCCAGTACTTC. Amino acids: CASTAPGQALTQYF.

This sequence joins TRBV7-2 and TRBJ2-2; weak D call: TRBD2 (6 bases). CDR1 and CDR2 from the germline V gene are SGHTA and FQGNSA. This CDR3 spans 14 amino acids. Trimming stripped 3 bases from V and 1 base from J, with 6 bases between. The CDR3 protein is CASSLGGNTGELFF. The CDR3 DNA reads as TGTGCCAGCAGCTTGGGGGGGAACACCGGGGAGCTGTTTTTT.

V usage is TRBV6-5 and J usage is TRBJ1-5; D perhaps matches TRBD1 (5 bases). V was pared by 6 bases and J by 10 bases, with 13 bases between. Germline loops: CDR1 MNHEY, CDR2 SVGAGI. The CDR3 extends over 12 amino acids. The CDR3 nucleotides are TGTGCCAGCAGCCTGACAGCGTCACCCCAGCATTTT. It is translated as CASSLTASPQHF.

The V and J genes are TRBV5-8 and TRBJ2-6; D is ambiguous. This CDR3 is 14 amino acids long. Trimming removed 2 bases at V and 0 bases at J, with 3 bases between. The germline CDR1 and CDR2 sequences are SGHTS and YDEGEE. In DNA form, the CDR3 reads TGTGCCAGCAGCTTCATCTCTGGGGCCAACGTCCTGACTTTC. Translation gives CASSFISGANVLTF.

The chain recombines TRBV24-1 with TRBJ2-3; 10 nucleotides align to TRBD2. Per the germline V gene, CDR1 is KGHDR and CDR2 is SFDVKD. Germline trimming cut 9 bases from V and 4 bases from J; bases unmatched to any gene: 9. CDR3 length: 15 residues. This CDR3 reads CATASQAGGADTQYF. In DNA form, the CDR3 reads TGTGCCACCGCCTCACAAGCGGGGGGGGCAGATACGCAGTATTTT.

The chain carries TRBV6-6 and TRBJ2-7, with D possibly being TRBD1 (6 bases). This CDR3 is 14 amino acids long. V was cut by 4 bases and J by 0 bases, with 10 bases left in between. From germline, CDR1 is MNHNY and CDR2 SVGAGI (reference sequence). For the CDR3, the DNA is TGTGCCAGCAGTTTTAGGGGGATCTCCTACGAGCAGTACTTC. Its translation is CASSFRGISYEQYF.

DNA for the CDR3: TGTGCCAGCTCACCGGAGGTTCCAACGCGGTCGCGGGAAAAACTGTTTTTT. Its translation is CASSPEVPTRSREKLFF. This rearrangement joins TRBV18 to TRBJ1-4, with D unresolved. Germline CDR1 reads KGHSH; CDR2 reads LQKENI. Trimming stripped 3 bases from V and 8 bases from J, with 22 bases between. The CDR3 is 17 amino acids.

The V call is TRBV28, the J call TRBJ1-2; D remains unclear. V lost 6 bases and J 5 bases, leaving 19 bases between the germline ends. Looked up from germline, CDR1 is MDHEN and CDR2 is SYDVKM. The CDR3 loop spans 15 amino acids. This CDR3 is CASSRGSRVGYGYTF. CDR3 sequence (DNA): TGTGCCAGCAGCCGTGGGTCGAGGGTGGGGTATGGCTACACCTTC.

This clone was seen a few times. The chain employs TRBV6-1 and TRBJ1-5; tentatively, D is TRBD1 (5 bases). This CDR3 is built from 14 residues. V was trimmed by 1 base and J by 6 bases, leaving 10 bases between them. CDR1 is MNHNS and CDR2 is SASEGT in the germline V gene. The CDR3 DNA sequence: TGTGCCAGCAGTGAAGGGGGGAGGAGTCAGCCCCAGCATTTT. Translated, it gives CASSEGGRSQPQHF.

The chain joins TRBV6-6 to TRBJ2-7; a weak D match, TRBD2 (6 bases). Germline-derived CDR1 and CDR2 are MNHNY and SVGAGI (reference sequence). The CDR3 spans 13 residues. The V end was cut by 4 bases, the J end by 5 bases, with 12 bases between. CDR3 DNA: TGTGCCAGCAGTTTCTCGTGGGGGGACGAGCAGTACTTC. It specifies CASSFSWGDEQYF.

Only one count was recorded for this clone. This chain links TRBV6-5 with TRBJ2-2; 8 positions match TRBD1. Per the germline V gene, CDR1 is MNHEY and CDR2 is SVGAGI. V trimming: 5 bases; J trimming: 7 bases; junction bases outside the gene matches: 3. The CDR3 runs to 13 residues. The CDR3 DNA reads TGTGCCAGCAGTCAGGGGGCTAACGGGGAGCTGTTTTTT. It codes for CASSQGANGELFF.

The V gene is TRBV2, the J gene TRBJ2-3; D remains unclear. V dropped 4 bases and J dropped 6 bases, with 5 bases sitting between them. Germline V gene sequence: CDR1 SNHLY, CDR2 FYNNEI. The CDR3 is 11 amino acids. Here the CDR3 reads CASSVMDTQYF. DNA for the CDR3: TGTGCCAGCAGTGTTATGGATACGCAGTATTTT.

The chain uses TRBV18 and TRBJ2-7, with a tentative D call TRBD1 (5 bases). This CDR3 is built from 16 residues. Trimming cost V 3 bases and J 4 bases, with 19 bases left between them. Per the germline V gene, CDR1 is KGHSH and CDR2 is LQKENI. CDR3 region: CASSPFDRGVGYEQYF. CDR3 DNA: TGTGCCAGCTCACCTTTCGACAGAGGCGTTGGTTACGAGCAGTACTTC. Filled out from reference TRBV18 and TRBJ2-7, the complete variable domain reads NAGVMQNPRHLVRRRGQEARLRCSPMKGHSHVYWYRQLPEEGLKFMVYLQKENIIDESGMPKERFSAEFPKEGPSILRIQQVVRGDSAAYFCASSPFDRGVGYEQYFGPGTRLTVT.

The table lists this clone with a count of one. The CDR3 here is CASRRPEGNNYGYTF. The CDR3 bases are TGCGCCAGTAGACGCCCGGAGGGGAATAACTATGGCTACACCTTC. This chain links TRBV5-1 with TRBJ1-2; maybe TRBD1 (5 bases). The CDR3 spans 15 residues. Germline CDR1 and CDR2: SGHRS and YFSETQ. The V gene lost 8 bases and the J gene lost 1 base, with 18 bases spanning the gap.

This chain uses TRBV23-1 with TRBJ1-4; possibly TRBD1 for D (5 bases). TRBV23-1 is assigned to the ORF class and has an uncertain function. Trimming took 0 bases from V and 5 from J, leaving 25 bases between them. The CDR3 totals 20 residues. The CDR3 DNA is TGCGCCAGCAGTCAATCGGCCGTGGGGCACGCTCATCTCGTCAATGAAAAACTGTTTTTT. This encodes CASSQSAVGHAHLVNEKLFF.

This rearrangement joins TRBV6-5 to TRBJ2-2, with TRBD2 as a possible D gene (7 bases). The V end was cut by 10 bases, the J end by 4 bases, with 16 bases between. The V gene's germline CDR1 is MNHEY and CDR2 SVGAGI. The CDR3 has 14 amino acids. The CDR3 nucleotides read TGTGCCATTAGGGGGGGACAAGTCACCGGGGAGCTGTTTTTT. Translating gives CAIRGGQVTGELFF.